These 13 T cell receptor beta chains originate from one sample sequenced in a study of CD8 T cells in Susac syndrome. Random hexamers were used to reverse transcribe an amount of about 0.45 to 1 ug RNA. Each CDR3 protein is one row after TCRdb ran MiXCR on the immunoSEQ multiplex PCR reads. The data show 100,000 to 150,000 distinct CDR3 sequences, around 96% seen once. The sequencing sample was made of CD4+ T cells from PBMCs. The receptors were gathered from a human donor with Susac syndrome.

The DNA for the CDR3 is TGTGCCAGCAGCCTTAGGGGTCTAGCGGGAGACAAAAACATTCAGTACTTC. It codes for CASSLRGLAGDKNIQYF. The chain combines TRBV7-2 with TRBJ2-4; 10 positions agree with TRBD2. J was trimmed by 3 bases and V by 5 bases; bases with no gene match: 10. CDR1 and CDR2 (germline): SGHTA, FQGNSA. The CDR3 length is 17 residues. Variable domain in full (rest from reference TRBV7-2 and TRBJ2-4): GAGVSQSPSNKVTEKGKDVELRCDPISGHTALYWYRQSLGQGLEFLIYFQGNSAPDKSGLPSDRFSAERTGGSVSTLTIQRTQQEDSAVYLCASSLRGLAGDKNIQYFGAGTRLSVL.

The chain links TRBV7-3 to TRBJ1-2; TRBD1 matches at 11 bases. V lost 5 bases, J lost 4 bases, and 9 bases stayed unmatched. This CDR3 is built from 16 residues. The germline gives CDR1 SGHTA, CDR2 FQGTGA. CDR3 sequence: CASSPYPGQGGYGYTF. The CDR3 DNA sequence: TGTGCCAGCAGCCCATACCCGGGACAGGGGGGCTATGGCTACACCTTC.

This clonotype was recorded once. The V and J genes are TRBV7-2 and TRBJ2-4; D remains unclear. CDR3 length: 14 amino acids. Germline loops: CDR1 SGHTA, CDR2 FQGNSA. Trimming cost V 5 bases and J 1 base, with 9 bases left between them. The CDR3 sequence is CASSPFEAKNIQYF. CDR3 bases: TGTGCCAGCAGCCCCTTTGAGGCCAAAAACATTCAGTACTTC.

The chain links TRBV2 to TRBJ2-2, with a possible D match to TRBD1 (5 bases). Looked up from germline, CDR1 is SNHLY and CDR2 is FYNNEI. V lost 6 bases to trimming and J lost 2 bases, with 16 bases between them. This CDR3 comprises 16 residues. The CDR3 region has the DNA TGTGCCAGCAGCGCTTGGGGCAGGGAAAACACCGGGGAGCTGTTTTTT. Protein sequence: CASSAWGRENTGELFF.

This chain connects TRBV24-1 to TRBJ2-2, with TRBD1 identical over 8 bases. The CDR3 covers 16 residues. With V trimmed by 4 bases and J by 6 bases, 9 bases remained unmatched. Per the germline V gene, CDR1 is KGHDR and CDR2 is SFDVKD. The CDR3, as DNA: TGTGCCACCAGTGACCGACACAGGGGGTGGGCCGGGGAGCTGTTTTTT. Protein: CATSDRHRGWAGELFF.

The chain links TRBV4-1 to TRBJ2-4; possible D gene TRBD2, 5 bases. CDR1 and CDR2 (germline): MGHRA, YSYEKL. This CDR3 has 14 amino acids. V lost 1 base to trimming and J lost 11 bases, with 15 bases between them. CDR3 protein: CASSQVLPRTVQYF. The CDR3 DNA follows: TGCGCCAGCAGCCAAGTCCTCCCTAGGACTGTTCAGTACTTC.

The gene calls are TRBV2 and TRBJ2-5, with D possibly matching TRBD2 (6 bases). The ends were cut back, 6 bases at V and 3 bases at J, with 11 bases in the middle. The germline CDR1 and CDR2 sequences are SNHLY and FYNNEI. The CDR3 totals 13 residues. Written as DNA, the CDR3 is TGTGCCAGCAGGACGGGAGCGGAAGAGACCCAGTACTTC. Protein product: CASRTGAEETQYF.

The chain combines TRBV5-5 with TRBJ1-2, with D hard to call. The CDR3 loop spans 12 amino acids. Germline assignment: CDR1 SGHKS and CDR2 YYEKEE (reference sequence). Trimming left V 4 bases short and J 11 bases short, with 15 bases between. The CDR3 DNA reads TGTGCCAGCAGCCTGAACACCCAACGATACACCTTC. Amino acid sequence: CASSLNTQRYTF.

The chain uses TRBV7-8 and TRBJ2-3; no firm D call. Looked up from germline, CDR1 is SGHVS and CDR2 is FQNEAQ. The CDR3 sequence is 14 residues long. V was shortened by 5 bases and J by 7 bases, with 16 bases between the two germline ends. CDR3 protein: CASSPRLSPYTQYF. The CDR3, as DNA: TGTGCCAGCAGCCCCCGTCTGTCACCATATACGCAGTATTTT.

This chain uses TRBV7-2 with TRBJ2-5; 8 bases line up with TRBD2. Losses at the gene ends were 2 bases for V and 5 bases for J; bases not matched to a gene: 4. The CDR3 length is 14 residues. Germline assignment: CDR1 SGHTA and CDR2 FQGNSA. The CDR3 region has the DNA TGTGCCAGCAGCTTAACCAGCGGGAGTGAGACCCAGTACTTC. Its protein product is CASSLTSGSETQYF.

The gene calls are TRBV12-3 or TRBV12-4 and TRBJ1-2; D is ambiguous. V lost 5 bases and J lost 5, with 12 bases in between. The CDR3 is 13 residues long. CDR3 in amino acids: CASSPAGPYGYTF. The CDR3, as DNA: TGTGCCAGCAGTCCTGCCGGCCCTTATGGCTACACCTTC.

This chain connects TRBV5-8 to TRBJ2-7; D remains unclear. Trimming stripped 3 bases from V and 7 bases from J, with 11 bases between. The CDR3 sequence is 12 residues long. Germline-derived CDR1 and CDR2 are SGHTS and YDEGEE. The CDR3 nucleotides are TGTGCCAGCAGCTCGGTCCGTGGGGAGCAGTACTTC. Protein product: CASSSVRGEQYF.

This chain links TRBV20-1 with TRBJ2-7, with 9 bases aligning to TRBD1. Germline CDR1 DFQATT, CDR2 SNEGSKA (reference sequence). This CDR3 is built from 15 residues. After removal of 5 bases from V and 2 bases from J, the junction contained 10 bases not matched to a gene. DNA of the CDR3: TGCAGTGCTTCTCCCGGACAGGGGTTTACCTACGAGCAGTACTTC. Amino acids: CSASPGQGFTYEQYF.